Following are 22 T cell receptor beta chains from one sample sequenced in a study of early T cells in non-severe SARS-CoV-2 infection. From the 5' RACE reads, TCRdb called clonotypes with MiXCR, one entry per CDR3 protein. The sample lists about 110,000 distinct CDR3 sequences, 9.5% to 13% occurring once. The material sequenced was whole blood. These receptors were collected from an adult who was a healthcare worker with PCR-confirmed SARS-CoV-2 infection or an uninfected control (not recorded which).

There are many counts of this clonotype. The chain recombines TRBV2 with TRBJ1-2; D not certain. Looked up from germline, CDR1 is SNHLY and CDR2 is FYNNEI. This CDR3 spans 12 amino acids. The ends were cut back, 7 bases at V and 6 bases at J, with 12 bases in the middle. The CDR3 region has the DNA TGTGCCAGCACAAACCAGGACGATGGCTACACCTTC. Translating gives CASTNQDDGYTF.

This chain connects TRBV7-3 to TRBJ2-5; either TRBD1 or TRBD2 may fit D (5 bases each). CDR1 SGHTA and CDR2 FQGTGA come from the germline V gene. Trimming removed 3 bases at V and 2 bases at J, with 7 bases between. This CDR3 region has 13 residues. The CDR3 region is CASSFGTQETQYF. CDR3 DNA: TGTGCCAGCAGCTTCGGGACGCAAGAGACCCAGTACTTC. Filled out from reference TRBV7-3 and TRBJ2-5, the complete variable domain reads GAGVSQTPSNKVTEKGKYVELRCDPISGHTALYWYRQSLGQGPEFLIYFQGTGAADDSGLPNDRFFAVRPEGSVSTLKIQRTERGDSAVYLCASSFGTQETQYFGPGTRLLVL.

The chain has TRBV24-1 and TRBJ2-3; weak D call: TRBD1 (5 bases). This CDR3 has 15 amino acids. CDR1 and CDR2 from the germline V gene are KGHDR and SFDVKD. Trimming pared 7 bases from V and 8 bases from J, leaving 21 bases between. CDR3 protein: CATSLQGGGAGTQYF. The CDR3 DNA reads TGTGCCACCAGCCTTCAGGGTGGTGGAGCAGGTACGCAGTATTTT.

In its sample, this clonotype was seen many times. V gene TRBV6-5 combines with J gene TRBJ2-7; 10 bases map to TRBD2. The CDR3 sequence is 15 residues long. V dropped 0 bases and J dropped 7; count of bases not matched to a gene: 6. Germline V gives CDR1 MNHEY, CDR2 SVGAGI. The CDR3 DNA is TGTGCCAGCAGTTACTCAGGTCTAGCGGGAGAAGAGCAGTACTTC. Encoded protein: CASSYSGLAGEEQYF.

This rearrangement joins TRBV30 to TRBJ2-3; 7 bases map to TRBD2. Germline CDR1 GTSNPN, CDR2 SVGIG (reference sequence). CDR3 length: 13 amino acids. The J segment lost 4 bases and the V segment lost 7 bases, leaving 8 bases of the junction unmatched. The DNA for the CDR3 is TGTGCCTCGTGGGCTAGCGGTGCAGATACGCAGTATTTT. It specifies CASWASGADTQYF.

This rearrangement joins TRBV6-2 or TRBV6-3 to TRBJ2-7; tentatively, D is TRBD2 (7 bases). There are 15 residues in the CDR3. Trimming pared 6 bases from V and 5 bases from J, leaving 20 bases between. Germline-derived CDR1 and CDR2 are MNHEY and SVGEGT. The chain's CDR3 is CASSQRGGAVNEQYF. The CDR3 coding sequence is TGTGCCAGCAGCCAGAGAGGGGGGGCCGTCAACGAGCAGTACTTC.

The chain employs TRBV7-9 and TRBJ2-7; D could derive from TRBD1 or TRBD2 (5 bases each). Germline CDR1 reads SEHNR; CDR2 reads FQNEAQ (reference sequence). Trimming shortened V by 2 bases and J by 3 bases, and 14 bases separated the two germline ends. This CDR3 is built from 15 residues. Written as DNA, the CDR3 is TGTGCCAGCAGCTTAAGCGGCGAGGGGCACTACGAGCAGTACTTC. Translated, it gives CASSLSGEGHYEQYF.

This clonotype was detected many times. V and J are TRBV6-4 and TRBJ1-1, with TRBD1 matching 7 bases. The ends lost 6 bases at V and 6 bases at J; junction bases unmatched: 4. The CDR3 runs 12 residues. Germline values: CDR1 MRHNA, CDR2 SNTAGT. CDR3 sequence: CASRTGPAEAFF. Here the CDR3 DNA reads TGTGCCAGCAGGACAGGGCCGGCTGAAGCTTTCTTT.

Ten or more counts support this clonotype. The CDR3 DNA follows: TGTGCCAGCAGCTTAGAGGGACTAGCGGGAGGCCACGAGCAGTACTTC. Its protein is CASSLEGLAGGHEQYF. The chain employs TRBV11-2 and TRBJ2-7; TRBD2 agrees at 15 bases. This CDR3 has 16 amino acids. The V and J ends lost 0 bases and 5 bases, in that order; junction bases with no gene match: 2. Germline V gene sequence: CDR1 SGHAT, CDR2 FQNNGV.

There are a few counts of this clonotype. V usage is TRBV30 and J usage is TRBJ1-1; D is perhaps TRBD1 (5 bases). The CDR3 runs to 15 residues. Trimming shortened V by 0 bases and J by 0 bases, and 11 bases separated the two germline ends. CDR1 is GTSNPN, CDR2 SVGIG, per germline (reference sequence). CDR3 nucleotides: TGTGCCTGGAGTGTCTACGGGGCAGTGAACACTGAAGCTTTCTTT. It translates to CAWSVYGAVNTEAFF.

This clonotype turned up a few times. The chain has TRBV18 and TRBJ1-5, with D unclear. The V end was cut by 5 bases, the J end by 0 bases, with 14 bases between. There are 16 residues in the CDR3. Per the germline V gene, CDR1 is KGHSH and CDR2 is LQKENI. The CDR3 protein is CASSSQDTDSNQPQHF. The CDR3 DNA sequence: TGTGCCAGCTCATCTCAAGACACCGATAGCAATCAGCCCCAGCATTTT.

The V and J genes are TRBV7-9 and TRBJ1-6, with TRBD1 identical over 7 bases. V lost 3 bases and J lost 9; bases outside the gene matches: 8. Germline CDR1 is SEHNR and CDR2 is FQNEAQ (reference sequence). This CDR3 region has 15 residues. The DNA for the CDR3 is TGTGCCAGCAGCTTGGCGACAGGGATGGTTTCACCCCTCCACTTT. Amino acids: CASSLATGMVSPLHF. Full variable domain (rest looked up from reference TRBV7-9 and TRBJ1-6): DTGVSQNPRHKITKRGQNVTFRCDPISEHNRLYWYRQTLGQGPEFLTYFQNEAQLEKSRLLSDRFSAERPKGSFSTLEIQRTEQGDSAMYLCASSLATGMVSPLHFGNGTRLTVT.

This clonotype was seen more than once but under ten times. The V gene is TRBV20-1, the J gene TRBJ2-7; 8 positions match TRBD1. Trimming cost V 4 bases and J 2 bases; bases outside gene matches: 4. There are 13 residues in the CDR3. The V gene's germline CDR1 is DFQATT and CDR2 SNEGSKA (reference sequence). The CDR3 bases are TGCAGTGCTACGGGACAGGCGGCCTACGAGCAGTACTTC. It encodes CSATGQAAYEQYF.

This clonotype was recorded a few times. The CDR3: CASSIPYREETQYF. CDR3 bases: TGTGCCAGTAGTATACCCTACAGAGAAGAGACCCAGTACTTC. V is TRBV19 and J is TRBJ2-5; unclear D gene. Germline V gene data show CDR1 as LNHDA and CDR2 as SQIVND (reference sequence). V was clipped by 2 bases and J by 3 bases, with 10 bases between them. The CDR3 has 14 amino acids. Full variable domain (rest looked up from reference TRBV19 and TRBJ2-5): DGGITQSPKYLFRKEGQNVTLSCEQNLNHDAMYWYRQDPGQGLRLIYYSQIVNDFQKGDIAEGYSVSREKKESFPLTVTSAQKNPTAFYLCASSIPYREETQYFGPGTRLLVL.

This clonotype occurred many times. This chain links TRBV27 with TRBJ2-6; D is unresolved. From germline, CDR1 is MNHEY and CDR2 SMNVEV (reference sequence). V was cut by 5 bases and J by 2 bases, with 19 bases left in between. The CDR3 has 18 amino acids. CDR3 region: CASSLLFPGRTGANVLTF. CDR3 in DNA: TGTGCCAGCAGTCTACTATTCCCTGGACGCACTGGGGCCAACGTCCTGACTTTC.

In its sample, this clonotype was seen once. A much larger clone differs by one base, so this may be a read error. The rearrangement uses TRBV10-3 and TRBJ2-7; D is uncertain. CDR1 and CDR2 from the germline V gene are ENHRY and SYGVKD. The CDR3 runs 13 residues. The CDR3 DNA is TGTGCCATCAGTGAGAAAAGCTCCTACGACCAGTACTTC. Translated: CAISEKSSYDQYF.

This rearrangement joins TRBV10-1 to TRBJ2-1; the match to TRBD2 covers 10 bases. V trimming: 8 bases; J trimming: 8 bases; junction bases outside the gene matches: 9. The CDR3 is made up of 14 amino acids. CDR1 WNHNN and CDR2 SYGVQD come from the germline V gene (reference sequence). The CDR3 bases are TGCGCCAGCGCGGGGGCTAGCGGGGGAGATGAGCAGTTCTTC. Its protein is CASAGASGGDEQFF.

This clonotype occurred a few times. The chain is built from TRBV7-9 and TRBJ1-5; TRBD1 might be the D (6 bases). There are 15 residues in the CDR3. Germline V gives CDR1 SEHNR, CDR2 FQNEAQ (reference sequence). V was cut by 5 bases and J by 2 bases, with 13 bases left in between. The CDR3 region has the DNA TGTGCCAGCAGCAACAGGGAAGGGGGCAATCAGCCCCAGCATTTT. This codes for CASSNREGGNQPQHF.

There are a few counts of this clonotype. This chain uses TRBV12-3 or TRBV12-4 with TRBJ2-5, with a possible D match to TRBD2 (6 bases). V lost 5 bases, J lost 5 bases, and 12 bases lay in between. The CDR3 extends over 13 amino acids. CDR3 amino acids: CASSVLGGETQYF. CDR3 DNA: TGTGCCAGCAGTGTACTTGGAGGGGAGACCCAGTACTTC.

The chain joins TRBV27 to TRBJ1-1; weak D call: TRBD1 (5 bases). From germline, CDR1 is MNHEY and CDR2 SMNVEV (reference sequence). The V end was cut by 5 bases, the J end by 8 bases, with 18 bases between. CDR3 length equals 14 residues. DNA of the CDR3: TGTGCCAGCAGTCCGCCCTACGGGGGGTCAGAAGCTTTCTTT. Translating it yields CASSPPYGGSEAFF.

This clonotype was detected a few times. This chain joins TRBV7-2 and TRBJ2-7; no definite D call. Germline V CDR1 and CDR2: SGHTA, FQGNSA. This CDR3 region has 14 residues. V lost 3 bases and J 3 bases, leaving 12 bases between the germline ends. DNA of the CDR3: TGTGCCAGCAGCTTTCTCACGGACGTCTACGAGCAGTACTTC. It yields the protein CASSFLTDVYEQYF.

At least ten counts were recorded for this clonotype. In DNA, the CDR3 is TGTGCCAGCAGCTACGGGGGCACTAGCACAGATACGCAGTATTTT. It encodes CASSYGGTSTDTQYF. This rearrangement joins TRBV7-8 to TRBJ2-3; TRBD1 or TRBD2 may be the D gene (6 bases each). The ends were cut back, 4 bases at V and 0 bases at J, with 11 bases in the middle. This CDR3 contains 15 residues. From germline, CDR1 is SGHVS and CDR2 FQNEAQ. The full variable domain, in which reference TRBV7-8 and TRBJ2-3 provide the parts outside the CDR3, is GAGVSQSPRYKVAKRGQDVALRCDPISGHVSLFWYQQALGQGPEFLTYFQNEAQLDKSGLPSDRFFAERPEGSVSTLKIQRTQQEDSAVYLCASSYGGTSTDTQYFGPGTRLTVL.